What follows is one T cell receptor (beta chain) and its context. What it binds is unknown. V shed 5 bases and J shed 12 bases, with 20 bases lying between them. This CDR3 spans 14 amino acids. The germline V gene has CDR1 MNHNY and CDR2 SVGAGI (reference sequence). These data originate in a study of blood T cells in healthy people across ages. Study-wide results and limits: Older individuals had lower TCR beta diversity per million T cells (the decline was roughly linear). Naive and antigen-experienced cells were not separated, limiting conclusive comparison. Not knowing donor CMV status may have confounded expanded clonotype changes.

Using a J-beta primer mix together with a sample-barcoded 5' primer, a second PCR was run for about 7 to 12 cycles. Every sample produced at least 2.5 million CDR3-containing paired-end reads. Each CDR3 protein is one row after TCRdb ran MiXCR on the 5' RACE reads. The data contain hundreds of thousands of distinct CDR3 sequences, 52% of them seen just once; the ten biggest clones take up approximately 12%. Sequencing was carried out using blood. The sequence came from a woman older than 75 in good health. The V gene is TRBV6-6, the J gene TRBJ2-1, with no clear D. CDR3 coding DNA: TGTGCCAGCAGTCCGGACCTTACAGTTCTTTCGCAGTTCTTC. This gives the protein CASSPDLTVLSQFF.